This passage covers 29 T cell receptor beta chains from one sample sequenced in a study of T cells expressing NK-cell markers. TCRdb reanalyzed the 5' RACE reads and collapses them to one entry per CDR3 protein, without DNA. The sample's table shows 300,000 to 500,000 distinct CDR3 sequences. The sample was blood T cells: a sorted CD56 or NKG2C T cell subset, CD4+ or CD8+ T cells, or bulk PBMC T cells (not recorded which). The receptors shown here come from a woman aged 50 to 65 in good health.

This sequence joins TRBV20-1 and TRBJ2-5; the TCRdb call, TRBD2, lacks DNA for checking. Germline CDR1 and CDR2: DFQATT and SNEGSKA (reference sequence). This CDR3 region has 13 residues. The CDR3 sequence is CSGAGGSRETQYF.

The genes are TRBV16 and TRBJ1-3. The germline gives CDR1 KGHSY, CDR2 FQNENV. CDR3 length: 12 amino acids. CDR3 in amino acids: CASSPEGNTIYF.

This CDR3 reads CASGLAAGGLGTEAFF. V is TRBV12-5 and J is TRBJ1-1; TCRdb names TRBD1, which stays unverified in the absence of DNA. The CDR3 consists of 16 residues. Germline lookup yields CDR1 LGHNT and CDR2 FRNRAP.

V is TRBV20-1 and J is TRBJ2-3; the D gene TCRdb calls, TRBD1, cannot be checked with no DNA. Germline loops: CDR1 DFQATT, CDR2 SNEGSKA (reference sequence). The CDR3 has 15 amino acids. This CDR3 reads CSATRGAGATDTQYF.

The rearrangement links TRBV4-1 to TRBJ2-3. This CDR3 spans 16 amino acids. The germline V gene has CDR1 MGHRA and CDR2 YSYEKL. CDR3: CASSQKMGSSTDTQYF.

J is TRBJ2-3 and V is TRBV29-1; TCRdb proposes TRBD1, but this gene call is untestable without DNA. This CDR3 contains 14 residues. CDR1 and CDR2 (germline): SQVTM, ANQGSEA. CDR3 loop: CSVPQTGITDTQYF.

The chain has TRBV27 and TRBJ1-5. The CDR3 length is 13 residues. CDR1 MNHEY and CDR2 SMNVEV come from the germline V gene (reference sequence). This CDR3 reads CASSLGVDQPQHF.

The chain carries TRBV4-2 and TRBJ1-5; TCRdb names TRBD1, which stays unverified in the absence of DNA. Germline-derived CDR1 and CDR2 are LGHNA and YNFKEQ. The CDR3 runs to 15 residues. The chain's CDR3 is CASSQWDGSNQPQHF.

This rearrangement joins TRBV25-1 to TRBJ1-1; without DNA, the TCRdb call of TRBD1 cannot be checked. In germline, CDR1 is MGHDK, CDR2 SYGVNS. CDR3 size: 15 residues. The chain's CDR3 is CASSRSGGERTEAFF.

The J gene is TRBJ2-5, the V gene TRBV20-1; no DNA is available, so the TRBD2 call from TCRdb remains unchecked. This CDR3 has 11 amino acids. In germline, CDR1 is DFQATT, CDR2 SNEGSKA (reference sequence). CDR3 protein: CSGRGTETQYF.

The chain has TRBV6-1 and TRBJ2-5; no DNA is available, so the TRBD1 call from TCRdb remains unchecked. CDR1 and CDR2 from the germline V gene are MNHNS and SASEGT. The CDR3 is made up of 14 amino acids. CDR3 sequence: CASSGTGVQETQYF.

V usage is TRBV12-3 or TRBV12-4 and J usage is TRBJ2-1; TCRdb designates TRBD1, a call that cannot be tested without DNA. The length of the CDR3 is 13 residues. The CDR3 spells CASSLGKGAEQFF.

The V gene is TRBV20-1, the J gene TRBJ1-4; the TRBD1 assignment by TCRdb is unverifiable without DNA. Germline V gene lookup returns CDR1 DFQATT and CDR2 SNEGSKA (reference sequence). The length of the CDR3 is 18 residues. The CDR3 sequence: CSAQAVWTRQGADEKLFF.

V and J are TRBV20-1 and TRBJ1-5; TCRdb reports TRBD1, a call that lacks DNA to check it against. Germline-derived CDR1 and CDR2 are DFQATT and SNEGSKA (reference sequence). The CDR3 consists of 15 residues. The CDR3 sequence: CSARVPGAVSQPQHF.

This chain joins TRBV24-1 and TRBJ2-2. Germline V gives CDR1 KGHDR, CDR2 SFDVKD. The CDR3 extends over 15 amino acids. The CDR3 is CATSLPTPNTGELFF.

The chain has TRBV23-1 and TRBJ2-2; the D gene TCRdb calls, TRBD2, cannot be checked with no DNA. TRBV23-1 is an open reading frame whose function is uncertain. The length of the CDR3 is 16 residues. The CDR3 is CASSPEAGPSTGELFF.

The genes are TRBV18 and TRBJ2-7; the D gene TCRdb calls, TRBD1, cannot be checked with no DNA. This CDR3 region has 14 residues. The germline gives CDR1 KGHSH, CDR2 LQKENI. This CDR3 reads CASSRVGGIDEQYF.

V and J are TRBV9 and TRBJ2-1; absent DNA, TCRdb's TRBD2 call cannot be checked. The CDR3 length is 19 residues. Germline assignment: CDR1 SGDLS and CDR2 YYNGEE. This CDR3 is CASSDTLLAGDPRYNEQFF.

The rearrangement uses TRBV21-1 and TRBJ2-1. TRBV21-1 is a documented pseudogene. CDR3 length: 16 amino acids. The CDR3 protein is CASSIPTQCGLDEQFF.

V is TRBV19 and J is TRBJ2-2; TCRdb indicates TRBD1, and absent DNA this call remains unverified. The CDR3 extends over 16 amino acids. Germline-derived CDR1 and CDR2 are LNHDA and SQIVND (reference sequence). CDR3 loop: CASSTRTGWDTGELFF.

The chain couples TRBV6-2 or TRBV6-3 to TRBJ1-1. Germline V gives CDR1 MNHEY, CDR2 SVGEGT. The CDR3 has 13 residues. CDR3: CASSYKLNTEAFF.

This chain connects TRBV29-1 to TRBJ2-1; TCRdb reports TRBD2, a call that lacks DNA to check it against. This CDR3 has 13 amino acids. Germline assignment: CDR1 SQVTM and CDR2 ANQGSEA. The CDR3: CSVSGRGYNEQFF.

The genes are TRBV11-2 and TRBJ2-7; TCRdb outputs TRBD2, but without DNA this stays unchecked. In germline, CDR1 is SGHAT, CDR2 FQNNGV. The CDR3 is made up of 13 amino acids. This CDR3 is CASRFPGGNEQYF.

V is TRBV15 and J is TRBJ2-4; there is no DNA to check the TCRdb D call of TRBD1. Germline V gives CDR1 LNHNV, CDR2 YYDKDF (reference sequence). CDR3 size: 14 residues. The CDR3 loop reads CATSSTGAKNIQYF.

The chain recombines TRBV2 with TRBJ2-1; TCRdb selects TRBD2, and the lack of DNA leaves this call unchecked. CDR1 and CDR2 (germline): SNHLY, FYNNEI. The CDR3 contains 16 residues. The CDR3 sequence: CASRDLTSGSYNEQFF.

This rearrangement joins TRBV12-3 or TRBV12-4 to TRBJ2-1. The length of the CDR3 is 14 residues. The CDR3 reads CASSLGVGGNEQFF.

This chain links TRBV10-3 with TRBJ1-4. Germline V CDR1 and CDR2: ENHRY, SYGVKD. CDR3 length: 13 amino acids. CDR3 protein: CAISEYGGEKLFF.

The rearrangement links TRBV12-3 or TRBV12-4 to TRBJ2-7; with no DNA, the TCRdb D assignment of TRBD1 cannot be verified. The CDR3 runs to 12 residues. The CDR3 sequence is CASTLGASEQYF.

The chain joins TRBV14 to TRBJ1-1; TCRdb's D call, TRBD1, is unchecked because there is no DNA. Germline V CDR1 and CDR2: SGHDN, FVKESK. The CDR3 is 14 residues long. The CDR3 reads CASSQKDSNTEAFF.